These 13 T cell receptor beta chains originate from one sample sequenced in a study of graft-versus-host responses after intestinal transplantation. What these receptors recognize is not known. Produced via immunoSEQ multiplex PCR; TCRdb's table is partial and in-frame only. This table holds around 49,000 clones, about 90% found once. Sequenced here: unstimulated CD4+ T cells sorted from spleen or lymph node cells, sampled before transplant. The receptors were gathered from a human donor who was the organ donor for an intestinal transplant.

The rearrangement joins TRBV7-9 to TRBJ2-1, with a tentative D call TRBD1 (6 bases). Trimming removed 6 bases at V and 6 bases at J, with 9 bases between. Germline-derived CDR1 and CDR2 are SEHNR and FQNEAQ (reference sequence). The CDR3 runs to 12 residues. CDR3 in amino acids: CASRLDSNEQFF. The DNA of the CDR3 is TGTGCCAGCAGATTGGACAGCAATGAGCAGTTCTTC.

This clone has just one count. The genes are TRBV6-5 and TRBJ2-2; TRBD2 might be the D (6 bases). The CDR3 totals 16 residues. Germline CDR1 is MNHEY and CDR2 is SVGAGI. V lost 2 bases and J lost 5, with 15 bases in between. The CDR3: CASSYNPRLGTGELFF. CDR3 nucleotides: TGTGCCAGCAGTTACAATCCCCGACTAGGAACCGGGGAGCTGTTTTTT.

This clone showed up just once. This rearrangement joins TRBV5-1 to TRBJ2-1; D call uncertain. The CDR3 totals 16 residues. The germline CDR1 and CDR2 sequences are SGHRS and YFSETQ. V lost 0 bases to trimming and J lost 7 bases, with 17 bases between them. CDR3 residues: CASSLVSSYVGNEQFF. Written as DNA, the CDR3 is TGCGCCAGCAGCTTGGTATCTAGTTATGTCGGTAATGAGCAGTTCTTC.

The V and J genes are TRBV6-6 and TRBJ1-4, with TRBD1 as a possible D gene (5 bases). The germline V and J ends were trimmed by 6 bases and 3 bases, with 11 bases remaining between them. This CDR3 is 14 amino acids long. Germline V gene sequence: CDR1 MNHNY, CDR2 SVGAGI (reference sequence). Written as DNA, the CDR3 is TGTGCCAGCAGCCTCACAGGTTCTAATGAAAAACTGTTTTTT. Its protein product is CASSLTGSNEKLFF.

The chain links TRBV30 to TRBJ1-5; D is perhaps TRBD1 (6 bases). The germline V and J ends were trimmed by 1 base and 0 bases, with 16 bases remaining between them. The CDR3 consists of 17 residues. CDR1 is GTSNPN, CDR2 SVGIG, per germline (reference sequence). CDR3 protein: CAWSGTANIYSNQPQHF. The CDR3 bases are TGTGCCTGGAGTGGGACAGCGAACATCTATAGCAATCAGCCCCAGCATTTT.

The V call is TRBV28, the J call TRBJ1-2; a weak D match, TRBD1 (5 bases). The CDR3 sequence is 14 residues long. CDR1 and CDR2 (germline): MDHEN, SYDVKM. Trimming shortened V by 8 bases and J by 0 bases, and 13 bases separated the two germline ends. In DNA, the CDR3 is TGTGCCAGCCATCGGGGGGTCTCTAACTATGGCTACACCTTC. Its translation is CASHRGVSNYGYTF.

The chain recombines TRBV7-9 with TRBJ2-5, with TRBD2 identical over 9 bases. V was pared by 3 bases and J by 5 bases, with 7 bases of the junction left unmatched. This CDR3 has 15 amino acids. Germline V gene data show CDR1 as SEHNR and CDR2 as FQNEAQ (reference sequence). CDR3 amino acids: CASSFVAGVRETQYF. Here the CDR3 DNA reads TGTGCCAGCAGCTTCGTAGCGGGAGTTAGGGAGACCCAGTACTTC.

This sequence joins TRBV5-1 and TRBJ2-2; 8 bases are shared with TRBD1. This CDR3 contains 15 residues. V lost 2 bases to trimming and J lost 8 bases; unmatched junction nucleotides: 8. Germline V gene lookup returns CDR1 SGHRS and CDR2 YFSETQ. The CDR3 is CASSFTTGGPGELFF. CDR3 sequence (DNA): TGCGCCAGCAGCTTTACTACAGGGGGGCCAGGGGAGCTGTTTTTT. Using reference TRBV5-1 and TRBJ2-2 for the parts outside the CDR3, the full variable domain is KAGVTQTPRYLIKTRGQQVTLSCSPISGHRSVSWYQQTPGQGLQFLFEYFSETQRNKGNFPGRFSGRQFSNSRSEMNVSTLELGDSALYLCASSFTTGGPGELFFGEGSRLTVL.

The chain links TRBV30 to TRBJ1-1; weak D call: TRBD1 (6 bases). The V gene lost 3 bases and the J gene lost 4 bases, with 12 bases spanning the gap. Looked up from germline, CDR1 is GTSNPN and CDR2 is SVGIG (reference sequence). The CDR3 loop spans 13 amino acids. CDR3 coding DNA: TGTGCCTGGAGAGGGGGATATGGCACTGAAGCTTTCTTT. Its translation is CAWRGGYGTEAFF.

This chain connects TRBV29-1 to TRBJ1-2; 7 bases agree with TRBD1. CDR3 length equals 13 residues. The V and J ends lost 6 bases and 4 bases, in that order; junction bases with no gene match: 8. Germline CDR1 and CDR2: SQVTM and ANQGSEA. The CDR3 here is CSVSTGVAYGYTF. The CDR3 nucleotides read TGCAGCGTGTCCACAGGGGTTGCCTATGGCTACACCTTC.

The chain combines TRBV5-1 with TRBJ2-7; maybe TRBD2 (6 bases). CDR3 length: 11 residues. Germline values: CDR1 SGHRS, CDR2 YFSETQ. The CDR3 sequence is CAGGTPYEQYF. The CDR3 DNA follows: TGCGCGGGGGGAACCCCCTACGAGCAGTACTTC.

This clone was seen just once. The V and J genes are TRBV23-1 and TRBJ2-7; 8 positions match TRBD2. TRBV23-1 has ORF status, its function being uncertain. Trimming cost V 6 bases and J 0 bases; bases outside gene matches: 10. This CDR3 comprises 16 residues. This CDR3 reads CASSLGGREDSYEQYF. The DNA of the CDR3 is TGCGCCAGCAGCCTAGGGGGGCGGGAGGACTCCTACGAGCAGTACTTC.

CDR3 region: CASSLRSLAGNTIYF. DNA for the CDR3: TGTGCCAGCAGTTTAAGGAGCCTGGCTGGAAACACCATATATTTT. The rearrangement uses TRBV28 and TRBJ1-3; no firm D call. The germline V gene encodes CDR1 MDHEN and CDR2 SYDVKM. CDR3 length: 15 amino acids. Trimming shortened V by 2 bases and J by 2 bases, and 10 bases separated the two germline ends.